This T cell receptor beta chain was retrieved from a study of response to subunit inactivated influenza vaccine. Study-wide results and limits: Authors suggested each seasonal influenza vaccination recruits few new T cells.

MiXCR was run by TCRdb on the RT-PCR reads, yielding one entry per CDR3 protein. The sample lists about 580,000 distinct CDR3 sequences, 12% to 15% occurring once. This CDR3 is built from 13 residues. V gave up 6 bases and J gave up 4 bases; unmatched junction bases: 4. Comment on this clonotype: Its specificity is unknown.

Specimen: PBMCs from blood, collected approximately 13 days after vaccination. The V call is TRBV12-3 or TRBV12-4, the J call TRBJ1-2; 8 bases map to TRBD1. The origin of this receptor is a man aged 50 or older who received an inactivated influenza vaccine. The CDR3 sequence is CASSMDRVYGYTF. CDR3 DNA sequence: TGTGCCAGCAGCATGGACAGGGTCTATGGCTACACCTTC.